This TCR beta chain was sequenced for a study of a mutant IDH1 vaccine in newly diagnosed glioma. About the research overall: V12 corresponded to week 35 and V13 to week 47.

V lost 0 bases to trimming and J lost 2 bases; unmatched junction nucleotides: 6. CDR3 length equals 16 residues. The germline gives CDR1 MNHEY, CDR2 SVGAGI. Regarding this clone: Antigen unknown.

Repertoires were generated with immunoSEQ multiplex PCR, while TCRdb's copy carries only in-frame clones and drops some. The sample contains some 54,000 clones, around 84% of which appear only once. Indicated time point: week 35, safety follow-up. Every vaccine dose comprised 300 ug of mutant IDH1 20-mer peptide plus topical imiquimod. Sequencing was performed on PBMCs, taken from a glioma patient whose treatment included an IDH1 peptide vaccine. J is TRBJ2-7 and V is TRBV6-5, with 8 bases aligning to TRBD1. The receptor's source is a woman in her late teens or twenties with glioma. The CDR3 coding sequence is TGTGCCAGCAGTTACTCGAGCAGGGGGCGAACCTACGAGCAGTACTTC. Encoded protein: CASSYSSRGRTYEQYF.